The 10 T cell receptor beta chains in this list originate from one sample, sequenced in a study of blood T cell repertoires in COVID-19. Method: immunoSEQ multiplex PCR; TCRdb's copy keeps in-frame clones and lacks some. The sample includes almost 70,000 clones, more than 75% of them seen just once. The source material was peripheral blood. These receptors all stem from a human donor in a cohort sampled during active COVID-19.

The chain joins TRBV5-1 to TRBJ2-1, with TRBD1 matching 7 bases. Germline V gives CDR1 SGHRS, CDR2 YFSETQ. The CDR3 contains 14 residues. Germline trimming cut 0 bases from V and 5 bases from J; bases unmatched to any gene: 2. Written as DNA, the CDR3 is TGCGCCAGCAGCTTGGAGACAGGGAACAATGAGCAGTTCTTC. Its protein is CASSLETGNNEQFF.

This clone was counted ten times or more. The chain recombines TRBV6-2 or TRBV6-3 with TRBJ1-5; D is perhaps TRBD1 (5 bases). The germline V gene has CDR1 MNHEY and CDR2 SVGEGT. Trimming removed 2 bases from V and 6 bases from J, with 20 bases in between. This CDR3 region has 17 residues. The CDR3 bases are TGTGCCAGCAGTTACCTTGGCTCCCGGGGGGGGAGTCAGCCCCAGCATTTT. Encoded protein: CASSYLGSRGGSQPQHF.

The chain uses TRBV5-4 and TRBJ2-7; 9 bases map to TRBD1. Germline-derived CDR1 and CDR2 are SGHNT and YYREEE (reference sequence). The CDR3 covers 14 residues. V shed 2 bases, J shed 4 bases, and the junction held 4 bases outside the gene matches. In DNA form, the CDR3 reads TGTGCCAGCAGCTTAGGACAGGGGTGGTACGAGCAGTACTTC. This translates into CASSLGQGWYEQYF.

This clone was counted only a few times. The chain joins TRBV7-8 to TRBJ1-5; D is uncertain. V was clipped by 4 bases and J by 0 bases, with 7 bases between them. Germline CDR1 reads SGHVS; CDR2 reads FQNEAQ. The length of the CDR3 is 14 residues. DNA of the CDR3: TGTGCCAGCAGCTCAGCATATAGCAATCAGCCCCAGCATTTT. Translating gives CASSSAYSNQPQHF.

This sequence joins TRBV19 and TRBJ1-6; 7 bases fit TRBD1. Germline V gene sequence: CDR1 LNHDA, CDR2 SQIVND (reference sequence). The length of the CDR3 is 14 residues. Losses at the gene ends were 6 bases for V and 8 bases for J; bases not matched to a gene: 7. The chain's CDR3 is CASRPQGGYSPLHF. For the CDR3, the DNA is TGTGCCAGTAGACCCCAGGGGGGTTATTCACCCCTCCACTTT.

V and J are TRBV6-6 and TRBJ1-5; 7 bases agree with TRBD1. J lost 1 base, V lost 6 bases, and 6 bases had no gene match. The CDR3 spans 15 residues. CDR1 and CDR2 (germline): MNHNY, SVGAGI (reference sequence). As DNA, the CDR3 is TGTGCCAGCAGGGTACAGGGGTCGAGCAATCAGCCCCAGCATTTT. Its protein product is CASRVQGSSNQPQHF.

The V and J genes are TRBV2 and TRBJ1-5, with D possibly being TRBD1 (5 bases). V lost 10 bases and J 1 base, leaving 11 bases between the germline ends. Per the germline V gene, CDR1 is SNHLY and CDR2 is FYNNEI. The length of the CDR3 is 13 residues. CDR3 sequence reads: CAIRGGSNQPQHF. The CDR3 DNA reads TGTGCCATCCGGGGGGGAAGCAATCAGCCCCAGCATTTT.

This clone was observed a few times. V and J are TRBV19 and TRBJ1-2; D might be TRBD1 (5 bases). This CDR3 contains 13 residues. Germline CDR1 reads LNHDA; CDR2 reads SQIVND (reference sequence). Trimming cost V 5 bases and J 8 bases, with 15 bases left between them. For the CDR3, the DNA is TGTGCCAGTAGTCGAAGGACAATTCCGGGCTACACCTTC. Translation gives CASSRRTIPGYTF.

The chain links TRBV3-1 (or the pseudogene TRBV3-2) to TRBJ2-1; TRBD1 is a possible D gene (5 bases). V was clipped by 4 bases and J by 5 bases, with 21 bases between them. The CDR3 is made up of 17 amino acids. The V gene's germline CDR1 is LGHDT and CDR2 YNNKEL (reference sequence). CDR3: CASSPLRTFGENNEQFF. As DNA, the CDR3 is TGTGCCAGCAGCCCACTTAGGACATTTGGAGAGAACAATGAGCAGTTCTTC.

This clone was counted only a few times. The chain recombines TRBV11-3 with TRBJ2-2; D possibly corresponds to TRBD1 (6 bases). CDR1 and CDR2 from the germline V gene are SGHNT and YENEEA. Trimming took off 2 bases at V and 0 bases at J, with 16 bases between the two ends. This CDR3 spans 18 amino acids. CDR3 bases: TGTGCCAGCAGCTTATCTATCTGGGACACCCCGAACACCGGGGAGCTGTTTTTT. Translated, it gives CASSLSIWDTPNTGELFF.